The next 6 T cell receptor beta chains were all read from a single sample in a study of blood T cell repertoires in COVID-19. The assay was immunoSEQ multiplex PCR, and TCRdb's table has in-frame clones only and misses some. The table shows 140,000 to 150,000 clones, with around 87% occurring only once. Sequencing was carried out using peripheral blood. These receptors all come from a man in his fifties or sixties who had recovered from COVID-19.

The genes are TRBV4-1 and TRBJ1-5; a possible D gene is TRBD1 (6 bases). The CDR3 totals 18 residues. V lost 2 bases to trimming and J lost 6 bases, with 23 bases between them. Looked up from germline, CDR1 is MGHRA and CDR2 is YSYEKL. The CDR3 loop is CASSQLVTTYRVAQPQHF. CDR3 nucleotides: TGCGCCAGCAGCCAACTCGTTACTACCTACAGGGTGGCTCAGCCCCAGCATTTT.

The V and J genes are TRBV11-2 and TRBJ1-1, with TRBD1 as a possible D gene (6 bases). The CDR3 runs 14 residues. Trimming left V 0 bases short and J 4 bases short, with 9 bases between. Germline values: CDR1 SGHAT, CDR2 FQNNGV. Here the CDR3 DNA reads TGTGCCAGCAGCTTAGAGGGGGCGGGCACTGAAGCTTTCTTT. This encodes CASSLEGAGTEAFF. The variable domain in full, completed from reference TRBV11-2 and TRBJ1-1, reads EAGVAQSPRYKIIEKRQSVAFWCNPISGHATLYWYQQILGQGPKLLIQFQNNGVVDDSQLPKDRFSAERLKGVDSTLKIQPAKLEDSAVYLCASSLEGAGTEAFFGQGTRLTVV.

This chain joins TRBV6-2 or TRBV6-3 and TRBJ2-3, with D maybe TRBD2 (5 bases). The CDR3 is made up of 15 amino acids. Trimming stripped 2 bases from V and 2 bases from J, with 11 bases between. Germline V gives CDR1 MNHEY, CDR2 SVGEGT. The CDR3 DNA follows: TGTGCCAGCAGTTACAACCTAGCAACCACAGATACGCAGTATTTT. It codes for CASSYNLATTDTQYF.

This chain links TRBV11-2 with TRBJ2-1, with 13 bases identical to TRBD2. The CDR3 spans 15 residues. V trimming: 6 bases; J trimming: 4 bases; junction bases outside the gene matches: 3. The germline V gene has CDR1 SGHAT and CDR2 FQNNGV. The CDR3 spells CASSRTSGGYNEQFF. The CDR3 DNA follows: TGTGCCAGCAGTCGGACTAGCGGGGGATACAATGAGCAGTTCTTC.

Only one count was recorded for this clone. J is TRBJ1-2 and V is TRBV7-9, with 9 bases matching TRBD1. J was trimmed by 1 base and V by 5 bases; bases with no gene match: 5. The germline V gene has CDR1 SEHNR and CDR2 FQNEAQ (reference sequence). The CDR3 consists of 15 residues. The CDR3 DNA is TGTGCCAGCAGCCGACCGGGACAGGGTAACTATGGCTACACCTTC. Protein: CASSRPGQGNYGYTF.

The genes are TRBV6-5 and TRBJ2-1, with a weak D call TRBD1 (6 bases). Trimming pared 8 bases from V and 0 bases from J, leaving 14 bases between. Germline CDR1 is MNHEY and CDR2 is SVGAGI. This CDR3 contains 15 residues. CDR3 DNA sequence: TGTGCCAGCGGAAACAGGGTGAGCTCCTACAATGAGCAGTTCTTC. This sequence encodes CASGNRVSSYNEQFF.